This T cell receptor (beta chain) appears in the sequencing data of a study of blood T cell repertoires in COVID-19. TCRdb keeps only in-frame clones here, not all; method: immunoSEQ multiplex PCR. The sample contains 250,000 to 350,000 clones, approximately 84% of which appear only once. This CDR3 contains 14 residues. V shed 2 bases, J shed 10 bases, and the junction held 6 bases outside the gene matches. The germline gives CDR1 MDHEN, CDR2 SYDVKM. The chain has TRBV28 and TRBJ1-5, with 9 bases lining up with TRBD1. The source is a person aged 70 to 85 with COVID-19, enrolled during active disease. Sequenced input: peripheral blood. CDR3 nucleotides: TGTGCCAGCAGTTTACGACAGGGGGAAGCCCCCCAGCATTTT. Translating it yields CASSLRQGEAPQHF.